This is a list of T cell receptor beta chains from one sample in a study of cytomegalovirus exposure and HLA in healthy donors. Sequenced by immunoSEQ multiplex PCR; TCRdb stores in-frame clones only, minus some. The sample comprises approximately 100,000 clones, around 75% of which are singletons, and 2.5% to 3% rests with the top ten. Sequencing input: PBMCs. The receptor source for this set is a male donor in good health and CMV-seropositive. The CDR3 runs from the conserved cysteine through the conserved F or W. D genes are given only for firm matches. Size is omitted from some rows. Given values are once, few, many or a class for expanded clones.

j_call clone_size d_call v_call cdr3_aa cdr3_nt
TRBJ2-7 . TRBD1 TRBV4-3 CASSQGQGAVSYEQYF TGCGCCAGCAGCCAAGGGCAGGGGGCTGTCTCCTACGAGCAGTACTTC
TRBJ2-1 . TRBD2 TRBV2 CASAGRLAGDEQFF TGTGCCAGTGCCGGGAGACTAGCGGGCGATGAGCAGTTCTTC
TRBJ1-1 . TRBD1 TRBV7-2 CASGAQGGFAEAFF TGTGCCAGCGGGGCACAGGGGGGGTTCGCTGAAGCTTTCTTT
TRBJ2-7 few TRBD1 TRBV6-5 CASSQYRGSSYEQYF TGTGCCAGCAGTCAATACAGGGGGAGCTCCTACGAGCAGTACTTC
TRBJ1-2 . . TRBV7-6 CASSLWVTGSYGYTF TGTGCCAGCAGCTTATGGGTTACAGGGAGCTATGGCTACACCTTC
TRBJ1-1 . . TRBV9 CASSSRHGSEAFF TGTGCCAGCAGCTCTCGACATGGCTCTGAAGCTTTCTTT
TRBJ2-3 . TRBD1 TRBV29-1 CSVGTGDYTDTQYF TGCAGCGTAGGGACAGGGGACTACACAGATACGCAGTATTTT
TRBJ1-2 . . TRBV30 CAWKGVGGTLVYGYPF TGTGCCTGGAAAGGGGTTGGGGGGACTCTAGTCTATGGCTACCCCTTC
TRBJ2-7 . TRBD1 TRBV19 CASSRQGALYEQYF TGTGCCAGTAGTCGACAGGGGGCCCTCTACGAGCAGTACTTC
TRBJ1-6 . . TRBV2 CASSPGLGKGSYNSPLHF TGTGCCAGCAGCCCCGGACTAGGGAAGGGCTCCTATAATTCACCCCTCCACTTT